These 26 T cell receptor beta chains share one sample of origin, sequenced in a study of CD8 T cells in Susac syndrome. RNA totalling about 0.5 to 1 ug underwent reverse transcription with random hexamers. TCRdb fed the immunoSEQ multiplex PCR reads into MiXCR, producing one record per CDR3 protein. The table lists more than 65,000 distinct CDR3 sequences, just under 95% of them singletons. The sequencing input was CD8+ T cells from PBMCs. All receptors derive from a human donor with multiple sclerosis.

This chain joins TRBV6-5 and TRBJ1-5; unclear D gene. Germline V gene sequence: CDR1 MNHEY, CDR2 SVGAGI. The V and J ends lost 6 bases and 8 bases respectively, with 11 bases between them. There are 12 residues in the CDR3. The CDR3 loop reads CASRGYREPQHF. The CDR3 DNA reads TGTGCCAGCAGGGGATATAGGGAGCCCCAGCATTTT.

The rearrangement uses TRBV9 and TRBJ2-7; 9 bases line up with TRBD1. V was pared by 1 base and J by 2 bases, with 7 bases of the junction left unmatched. The CDR3 has 16 residues. CDR1 and CDR2 from the germline V gene are SGDLS and YYNGEE. The CDR3 sequence: CASSVPGQGIPYEQYF. The CDR3 DNA reads as TGTGCCAGCAGCGTACCAGGACAGGGGATACCCTACGAGCAGTACTTC. The variable domain in full, completed from reference TRBV9 and TRBJ2-7, reads DSGVTQTPKHLITATGQRVTLRCSPRSGDLSVYWYQQSLDQGLQFLIQYYNGEERAKGNILERFSAQQFPDLHSELNLSSLELGDSALYFCASSVPGQGIPYEQYFGPGTRLTVT.

The J gene is TRBJ1-2, the V gene TRBV29-1; the D is unclear. V lost 4 bases, J lost 0 bases, and 6 bases lay in between. The CDR3 is made up of 12 amino acids. Germline loops: CDR1 SQVTM, CDR2 ANQGSEA. In DNA, the CDR3 is TGCAGCGTTGTAAGGGCTAACTATGGCTACACCTTC. Encoded protein: CSVVRANYGYTF.

This sequence joins TRBV27 and TRBJ2-3; 13 bases are a match to TRBD2. The CDR3 has 16 residues. Germline lookup yields CDR1 MNHEY and CDR2 SMNVEV (reference sequence). The junction had 4 bases not matched to a gene; V was cut back by 6 bases and J by 1 base. CDR3 nucleotides: TGTGCCAGCAGAGGACTAGCGGGGGTGGGCACAGATACGCAGTATTTT. This sequence encodes CASRGLAGVGTDTQYF.

The chain employs TRBV20-1 and TRBJ2-1; D possibly corresponds to TRBD2 (5 bases). Trimming cost V 0 bases and J 5 bases, with 11 bases left between them. The CDR3 runs 14 residues. Germline CDR1 DFQATT, CDR2 SNEGSKA (reference sequence). CDR3 coding DNA: TGCAGTGCTAGAGATCTCGGGGATCACAATGAGCAGTTCTTC. Translating it yields CSARDLGDHNEQFF.

The chain joins TRBV7-9 to TRBJ2-4, with TRBD2 matching 8 bases. CDR1 and CDR2 from the germline V gene are SEHNR and FQNEAQ (reference sequence). J was trimmed by 2 bases and V by 1 base; bases with no gene match: 10. The length of the CDR3 is 18 residues. CDR3 DNA: TGTGCCAGCAGCTTAGGCGGGGGGCTAGTAGCGACCAAAAACATTCAGTACTTC. Translation: CASSLGGGLVATKNIQYF.

This rearrangement joins TRBV29-1 to TRBJ1-1; D not resolved. CDR1 is SQVTM, CDR2 ANQGSEA, per germline. The CDR3 contains 11 residues. V shed 4 bases and J shed 4 bases, with 7 bases lying between them. The CDR3 here is CSVGRATEAFF. CDR3 sequence (DNA): TGCAGCGTTGGTCGGGCCACTGAAGCTTTCTTT.

This chain connects TRBV20-1 to TRBJ2-3; 7 nucleotides match TRBD1. This CDR3 region has 17 residues. V trimming: 6 bases; J trimming: 0 bases; junction bases outside the gene matches: 15. Germline CDR1 DFQATT, CDR2 SNEGSKA (reference sequence). Here the CDR3 reads CSAQDPLGQSSTDTQYF. For the CDR3, the DNA is TGCAGTGCGCAGGACCCCTTGGGACAGTCTAGCACAGATACGCAGTATTTT.

The J gene is TRBJ2-1, the V gene TRBV30; TRBD2 matches 8 bases. V lost 3 bases and J lost 6; bases outside the gene matches: 4. The CDR3 has 13 amino acids. Germline-derived CDR1 and CDR2 are GTSNPN and SVGIG (reference sequence). CDR3 bases: TGTGCCTGGAGCGGGGGGGAACTCAATGAGCAGTTCTTC. Protein: CAWSGGELNEQFF.

This clonotype was seen a single time. The chain is built from TRBV20-1 and TRBJ2-4; 9 nucleotides match TRBD1. The germline gives CDR1 DFQATT, CDR2 SNEGSKA (reference sequence). Germline trimming cut 0 bases from V and 6 bases from J; bases unmatched to any gene: 6. This CDR3 spans 15 amino acids. In DNA form, the CDR3 reads TGCAGTGCTAGAGATCTTACAGGGGGCCTAAACATTCAGTACTTC. Encoded protein: CSARDLTGGLNIQYF.

This clonotype was detected once. This chain joins TRBV7-8 and TRBJ2-1; either TRBD1 or TRBD2 may supply D (5 bases each). V shed 4 bases and J shed 4 bases, with 17 bases lying between them. CDR1 is SGHVS and CDR2 is FQNEAQ in the germline V gene. This CDR3 is 16 amino acids long. In DNA form, the CDR3 reads TGTGCCAGCAGCTCCGAACGCCCTGGGGGTTACAATGAGCAGTTCTTC. It specifies CASSSERPGGYNEQFF.

This chain joins TRBV2 and TRBJ2-6, with 7 bases matching TRBD1. The V gene end was trimmed by 6 bases and the J gene end by 2 bases; junction bases not matched to a gene: 7. The CDR3 sequence is 16 residues long. Per the germline V gene, CDR1 is SNHLY and CDR2 is FYNNEI. The CDR3 sequence: CASRAQTGAGANVLTF. Here the CDR3 DNA reads TGTGCCAGCAGGGCCCAAACAGGGGCTGGGGCCAACGTCCTGACTTTC.

The chain employs TRBV7-2 and TRBJ1-5; the D gene is possibly TRBD1 (6 bases). V lost 1 base to trimming and J lost 1 base, with 8 bases between them. CDR3 length: 15 amino acids. CDR1 and CDR2 from the germline V gene are SGHTA and FQGNSA. The CDR3 sequence is CASSLVTGSNQPQHF. The CDR3 coding sequence is TGTGCCAGCAGCTTAGTAACAGGGAGCAATCAGCCCCAGCATTTT.

The genes are TRBV12-3 or TRBV12-4 and TRBJ2-5; tentatively, D is TRBD2 (6 bases). Trimming took 1 base from V and 5 from J, leaving 11 bases between them. The CDR3 length is 14 residues. This CDR3 reads CASSLVGLAETQYF. The CDR3 nucleotides are TGTGCCAGCAGTTTAGTGGGACTGGCGGAGACCCAGTACTTC.

The V call is TRBV7-2, the J call TRBJ2-5; 7 bases line up with TRBD2. J lost 2 bases, V lost 2 bases, and 8 bases had no gene match. The germline gives CDR1 SGHTA, CDR2 FQGNSA. The CDR3 totals 16 residues. CDR3 in amino acids: CASSLCLAALQETQYF. The CDR3 DNA sequence: TGTGCCAGCAGCTTATGTCTAGCGGCGTTACAAGAGACCCAGTACTTC.

V is TRBV27 and J is TRBJ2-5; 12 bases map to TRBD1. The CDR3 is 15 amino acids. Germline V CDR1 and CDR2: MNHEY, SMNVEV (reference sequence). The V gene end was trimmed by 5 bases and the J gene end by 7 bases; junction bases not matched to a gene: 8. The CDR3 DNA sequence: TGTGCCAGCAGTACAGGGACAGGGGGCGCAGGGACCCAGTACTTC. It encodes CASSTGTGGAGTQYF.

The chain links TRBV29-1 to TRBJ2-3; 15 nucleotides align to TRBD2. CDR1 is SQVTM and CDR2 is ANQGSEA in the germline V gene. Losses at the gene ends were 6 bases for V and 4 bases for J; bases not matched to a gene: 8. The CDR3 consists of 16 residues. The CDR3 coding sequence is TGCAGCGTCGCCGGGACTAGCGGGAGGAGCGCAGATACGCAGTATTTT. Its translation is CSVAGTSGRSADTQYF.

The genes are TRBV28 and TRBJ2-7, with D hard to call. Germline values: CDR1 MDHEN, CDR2 SYDVKM. This CDR3 contains 14 residues. The V gene lost 2 bases and the J gene lost 0 bases, with 8 bases spanning the gap. The CDR3 DNA reads as TGTGCCAGCAGTTTAGGCGGTAACTCCTACGAGCAGTACTTC. It specifies CASSLGGNSYEQYF.

V is TRBV20-1 and J is TRBJ2-2; D possibly corresponds to TRBD1 (6 bases). This CDR3 region has 16 residues. Per germline, CDR1 DFQATT and CDR2 SNEGSKA (reference sequence). The V gene lost 0 bases and the J gene lost 4 bases, with 15 bases spanning the gap. The CDR3 reads CSARDTGTSVTGELFF. The CDR3 DNA follows: TGCAGTGCTAGAGATACCGGGACATCAGTCACCGGGGAGCTGTTTTTT.

The V and J genes are TRBV9 and TRBJ2-7; TRBD2 matches 12 bases. Germline CDR1 reads SGDLS; CDR2 reads YYNGEE. The CDR3 runs 17 residues. V shed 0 bases and J 0 bases; nucleotides not matched to a gene: 4. CDR3: CASSVGLAGVASYEQYF. In DNA, the CDR3 is TGTGCCAGCAGCGTAGGACTAGCGGGAGTCGCCTCCTACGAGCAGTACTTC.

The chain recombines TRBV18 with TRBJ2-1; D unclear. V was trimmed by 6 bases and J by 8 bases, leaving 23 bases between them. Germline V lookup: CDR1 KGHSH, CDR2 LQKENI. This CDR3 contains 16 residues. The CDR3 nucleotides read TGTGCCAGCTCCACCGAACAAGGGATGGTAATCGATGAGCAGTTCTTC. Translated, it gives CASSTEQGMVIDEQFF.

This chain uses TRBV29-1 with TRBJ2-3, with D tentatively TRBD2 (5 bases). This CDR3 is 13 amino acids long. The germline V and J ends were trimmed by 4 bases and 0 bases, with 8 bases remaining between them. Germline loops: CDR1 SQVTM, CDR2 ANQGSEA. DNA for the CDR3: TGCAGCGTTGGCGGGTTTAGCACAGATACGCAGTATTTT. It is translated as CSVGGFSTDTQYF.

The chain has TRBV27 and TRBJ1-1; no clear D gene. The CDR3 is 11 residues long. Germline assignment: CDR1 MNHEY and CDR2 SMNVEV (reference sequence). V gave up 10 bases and J gave up 6 bases, with 12 bases separating them. For the CDR3, the DNA is TGTGCCACCCAGTGGTTCTCTGAAGCTTTCTTT. It specifies CATQWFSEAFF.

A remark on this clonotype: The conserved phenylalanine or tryptophan normally closing the CDR3 is absent here, so this likely arose from a read error. The chain uses TRBV29-1 and TRBJ1-5, with a possible D match to TRBD1 (6 bases). The CDR3 covers 12 residues. CDR1 and CDR2 (germline): SQVTM, ANQGSEA. Trimming removed 6 bases from V and 4 bases from J, with 10 bases in between. CDR3 DNA sequence: TGCAGCGTGGCAGGACAGAATCAGCCCCAGCATCTT. Residues: CSVAGQNQPQHL.

This clonotype was recorded once. The V gene is TRBV6-1, the J gene TRBJ2-3, with 11 nucleotides matching TRBD2. This CDR3 is 17 amino acids long. Germline values: CDR1 MNHNS, CDR2 SASEGT. The J segment lost 3 bases and the V segment lost 6 bases, leaving 11 bases of the junction unmatched. CDR3 nucleotides: TGTGCCAGCAGCGAGACGTCAACTAGCGGGGGAACAGATACGCAGTATTTT. It translates to CASSETSTSGGTDTQYF.

This clonotype was picked up one time. This chain uses TRBV24-1 with TRBJ2-5; D is uncertain. The V gene lost 7 bases and the J gene lost 5 bases, with 10 bases spanning the gap. CDR3 length equals 12 residues. Germline V gives CDR1 KGHDR, CDR2 SFDVKD. The CDR3 protein is CATRDSGETQYF. DNA of the CDR3: TGTGCCACCAGAGACTCCGGCGAGACCCAGTACTTC.